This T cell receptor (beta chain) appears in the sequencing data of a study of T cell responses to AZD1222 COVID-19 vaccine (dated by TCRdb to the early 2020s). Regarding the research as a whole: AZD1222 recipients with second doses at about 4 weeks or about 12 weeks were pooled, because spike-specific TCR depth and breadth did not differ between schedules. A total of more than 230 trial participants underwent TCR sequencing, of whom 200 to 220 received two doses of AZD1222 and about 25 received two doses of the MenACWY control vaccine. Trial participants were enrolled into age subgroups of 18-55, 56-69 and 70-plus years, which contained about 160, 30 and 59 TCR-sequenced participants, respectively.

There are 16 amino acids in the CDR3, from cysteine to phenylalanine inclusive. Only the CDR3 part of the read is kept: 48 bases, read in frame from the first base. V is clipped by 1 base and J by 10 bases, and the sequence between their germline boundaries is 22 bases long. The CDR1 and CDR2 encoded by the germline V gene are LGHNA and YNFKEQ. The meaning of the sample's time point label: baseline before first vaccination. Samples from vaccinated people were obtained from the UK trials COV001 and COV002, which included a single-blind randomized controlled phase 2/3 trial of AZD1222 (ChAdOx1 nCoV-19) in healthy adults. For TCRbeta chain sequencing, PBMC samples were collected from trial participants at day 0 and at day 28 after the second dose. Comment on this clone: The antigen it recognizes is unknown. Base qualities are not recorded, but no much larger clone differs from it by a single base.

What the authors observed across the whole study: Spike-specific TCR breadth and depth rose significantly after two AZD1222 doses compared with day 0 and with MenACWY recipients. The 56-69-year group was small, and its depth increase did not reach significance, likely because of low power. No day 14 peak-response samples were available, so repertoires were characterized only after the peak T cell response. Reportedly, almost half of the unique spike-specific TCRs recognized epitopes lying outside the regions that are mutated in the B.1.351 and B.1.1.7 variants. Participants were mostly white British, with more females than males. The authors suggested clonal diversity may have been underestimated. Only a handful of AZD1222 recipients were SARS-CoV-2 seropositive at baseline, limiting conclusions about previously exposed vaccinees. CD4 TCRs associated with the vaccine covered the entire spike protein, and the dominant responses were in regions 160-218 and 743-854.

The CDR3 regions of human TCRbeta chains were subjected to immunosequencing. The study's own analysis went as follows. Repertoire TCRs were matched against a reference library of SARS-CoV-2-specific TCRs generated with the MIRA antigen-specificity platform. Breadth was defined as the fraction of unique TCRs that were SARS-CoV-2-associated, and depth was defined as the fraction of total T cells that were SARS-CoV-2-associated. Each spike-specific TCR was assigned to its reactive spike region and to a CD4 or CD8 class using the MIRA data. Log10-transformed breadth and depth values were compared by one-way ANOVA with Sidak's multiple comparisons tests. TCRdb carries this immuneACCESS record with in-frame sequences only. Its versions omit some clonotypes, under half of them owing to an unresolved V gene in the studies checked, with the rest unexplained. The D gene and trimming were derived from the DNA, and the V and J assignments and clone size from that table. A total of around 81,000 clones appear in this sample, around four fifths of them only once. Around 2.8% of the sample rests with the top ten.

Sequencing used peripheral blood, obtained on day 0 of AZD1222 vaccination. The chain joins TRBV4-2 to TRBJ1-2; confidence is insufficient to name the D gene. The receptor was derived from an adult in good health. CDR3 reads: CASSQVRLAGEGFYTF. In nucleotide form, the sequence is TGTGCCAGCAGCCAAGTACGGCTGGCGGGAGAAGGTTTCTACACCTTC.